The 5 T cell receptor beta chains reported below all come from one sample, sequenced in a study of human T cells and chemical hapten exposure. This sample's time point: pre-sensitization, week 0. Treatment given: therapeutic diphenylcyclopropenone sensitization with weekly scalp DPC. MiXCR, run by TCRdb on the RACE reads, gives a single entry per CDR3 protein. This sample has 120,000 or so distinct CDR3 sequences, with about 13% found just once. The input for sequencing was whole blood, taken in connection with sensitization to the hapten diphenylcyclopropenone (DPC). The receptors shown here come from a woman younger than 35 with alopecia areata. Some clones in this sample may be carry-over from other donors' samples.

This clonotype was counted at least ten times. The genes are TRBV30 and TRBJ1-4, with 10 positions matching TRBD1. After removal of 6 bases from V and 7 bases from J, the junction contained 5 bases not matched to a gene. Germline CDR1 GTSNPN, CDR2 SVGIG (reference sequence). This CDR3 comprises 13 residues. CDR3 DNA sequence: TGTGCCTGTAAGACAGGGGGCAGTGAAAAACTGTTTTTT. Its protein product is CACKTGGSEKLFF.

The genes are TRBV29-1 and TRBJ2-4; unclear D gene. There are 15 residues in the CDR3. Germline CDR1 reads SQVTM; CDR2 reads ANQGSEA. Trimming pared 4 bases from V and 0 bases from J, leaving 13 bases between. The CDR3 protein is CSVVTTPGAKNIQYF. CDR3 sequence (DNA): TGCAGCGTTGTAACTACACCAGGAGCCAAAAACATTCAGTACTTC.

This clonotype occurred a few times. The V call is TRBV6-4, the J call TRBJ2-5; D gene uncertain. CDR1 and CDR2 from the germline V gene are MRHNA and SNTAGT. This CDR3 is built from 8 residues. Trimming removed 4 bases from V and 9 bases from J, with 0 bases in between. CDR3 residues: CASSAQYF. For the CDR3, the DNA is TGTGCCAGCAGTGCCCAGTACTTC.

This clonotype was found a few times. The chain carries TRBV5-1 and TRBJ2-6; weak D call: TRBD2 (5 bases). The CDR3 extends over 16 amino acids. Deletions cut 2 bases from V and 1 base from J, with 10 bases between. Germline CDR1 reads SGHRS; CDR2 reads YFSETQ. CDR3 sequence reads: CASSLKRASGANVLTF. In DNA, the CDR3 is TGCGCCAGCAGCTTAAAGAGGGCGTCTGGGGCCAACGTCCTGACTTTC.

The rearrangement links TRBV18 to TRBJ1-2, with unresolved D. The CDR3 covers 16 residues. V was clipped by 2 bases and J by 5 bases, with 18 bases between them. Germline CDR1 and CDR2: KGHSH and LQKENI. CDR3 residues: CASSPTIRQLNYGYTF. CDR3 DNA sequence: TGTGCCAGCTCACCAACGATACGGCAGTTGAATTATGGCTACACCTTC.